The T cell receptor beta chain under discussion was sequenced for a study of tumor-infiltrating lymphocytes in oesophageal squamous cell carcinoma. Each CDR3 protein gets one entry after TCRdb re-called the PCR reads with MiXCR. The data contain around 12,000 distinct CDR3 sequences, approximately 52% of them singletons. This CDR3 has 13 amino acids. The V gene's germline CDR1 is ENHRY and CDR2 SYGVKD. V was pared by 4 bases and J by 1 base, with 7 bases between. This clonotype was picked up many times. J is TRBJ1-2 and V is TRBV10-3, with D hard to call. The sequence came from a female donor with esophageal squamous cell carcinoma. The material sequenced was esophageal tumor tissue. The CDR3 loop is CAISATGNYGYTF. CDR3 DNA sequence: TGTGCCATCAGTGCTACGGGTAACTATGGCTACACCTTC.